The 6 T cell receptor beta chains in this list originate from one sample, sequenced in a study of T cells in Graves' hyperthyroidism and ophthalmopathy. The source material, RNA transcripts, was used to amplify TCR beta CDR3 regions. HTBI primers were employed in a first-round RT-PCR of the TCR CDR3. TCRdb re-derived calls from the multiplex PCR reads in MiXCR, one entry per CDR3 protein. The sample includes 350,000 to 400,000 distinct CDR3 sequences, approximately 17% of them seen just once. Sequenced: blood. The receptors come from a man between 18 and 35 years old with Graves' ophthalmopathy.

Concerning this clonotype itself: An end of the junction does not agree with germline; a read error may underlie this. The chain couples TRBV7-2 to TRBJ2-1; 7 nucleotides line up with TRBD1. CDR1 is SGHTA, CDR2 FQGNSA, per germline. The CDR3 consists of 14 residues. The CDR3 sequence is CASSLEGAYNKQFF. The CDR3 DNA sequence: TGTGCCAGCAGCTTAGAGGGGGCCTACAATAAGCAGTTCTTC.

The gene calls are TRBV11-3 and TRBJ2-2, with 14 bases identical to TRBD2. J was trimmed by 7 bases and V by 5 bases; bases with no gene match: 3. The CDR3 covers 15 residues. CDR1 is SGHNT and CDR2 is YENEEA in the germline V gene. The CDR3 sequence is CASSRGLAGVGELFF. The CDR3 nucleotides read TGTGCCAGCAGCAGGGGACTAGCGGGGGTCGGGGAGCTGTTTTTT.

Only a few counts were recorded for this clonotype. J is TRBJ2-7 and V is TRBV7-9; D is possibly TRBD1 (6 bases). The germline CDR1 and CDR2 sequences are SEHNR and FQNEAQ (reference sequence). The CDR3 totals 15 residues. V was clipped by 5 bases and J by 6 bases, with 20 bases between them. CDR3 DNA sequence: TGTGCCAGCAGCCAATCCGGGACATCCTCTCTCGAGCAGTACTTC. Residues: CASSQSGTSSLEQYF.

The table lists this clonotype with many counts. The rearrangement links TRBV6-1 to TRBJ2-7, with D perhaps matching TRBD2 (6 bases). Germline values: CDR1 MNHNS, CDR2 SASEGT. The CDR3 contains 12 residues. V dropped 6 bases and J dropped 6 bases, with 12 bases sitting between them. This CDR3 reads CASSRGRLEQYF. The CDR3 DNA is TGTGCCAGCAGCAGAGGGAGGCTCGAGCAGTACTTC.

The gene calls are TRBV2 and TRBJ1-6; TRBD1 agrees at 7 bases. CDR1 is SNHLY and CDR2 is FYNNEI in the germline V gene. The CDR3 runs 15 residues. The J segment lost 7 bases and the V segment lost 5 bases, leaving 8 bases of the junction unmatched. The CDR3 DNA reads TGTGCCAGCAGTTCCCCAGACAGGGACAATTCACCCCTCCACTTT. It specifies CASSSPDRDNSPLHF.

This clonotype was seen at least ten times. The J gene is TRBJ1-5, the V gene TRBV6-5; D gene uncertain. This CDR3 has 15 amino acids. V lost 0 bases and J 1 base, leaving 7 bases between the germline ends. Germline-derived CDR1 and CDR2 are MNHEY and SVGAGI. CDR3 sequence: CASSYSAYSNQPQHF. CDR3 in DNA: TGTGCCAGCAGTTACTCGGCGTACAGCAATCAGCCCCAGCATTTT.